Each of the 11 T cell receptor beta chains below was sequenced from the same sample in a study of cytomegalovirus exposure and HLA in healthy donors. A multiplex PCR was run with 60 Vbeta primers and 13 Jbeta primers. The method was immunoSEQ multiplex PCR; TCRdb's version includes in-frame clones alone and lacks a portion of them. The sample lists 150,000 to 200,000 clones; 76% were seen once. The sample taken for sequencing was PBMCs. The origin of the receptors is a woman in her 30s in good health and CMV-seropositive.

V usage is TRBV7-2 and J usage is TRBJ2-1; TRBD2 is a possible D gene (5 bases). CDR1 and CDR2 from the germline V gene are SGHTA and FQGNSA. With 1 base removed from V and 4 bases from J, the gap between germline ends came to 5 bases. The CDR3 is 13 amino acids. This chain's CDR3 is CASSLGLYNEQFF. In DNA form, the CDR3 reads TGTGCCAGCAGCTTAGGACTATACAATGAGCAGTTCTTC.

The chain uses TRBV4-2 and TRBJ1-4, with D hard to call. In germline, CDR1 is LGHNA, CDR2 YNFKEQ. The V and J ends lost 1 base and 0 bases respectively, with 9 bases between them. This CDR3 has 16 amino acids. In nucleotides, the CDR3 is TGTGCCAGCAGCCAAGCGGGTGGTGCAACTAATGAAAAACTGTTTTTT. It specifies CASSQAGGATNEKLFF.

The chain combines TRBV6-5 with TRBJ2-1; D is possibly TRBD1 (6 bases). This CDR3 is built from 12 residues. Trimming cost V 7 bases and J 5 bases, with 9 bases left between them. Germline V CDR1 and CDR2: MNHEY, SVGAGI. The CDR3 is CASTGTHNEQFF. CDR3 DNA: TGTGCCAGCACCGGGACACACAATGAGCAGTTCTTC.

The rearrangement joins TRBV7-9 to TRBJ2-1; D gene uncertain. Germline-derived CDR1 and CDR2 are SEHNR and FQNEAQ (reference sequence). Trimming took 2 bases from V and 7 from J, leaving 6 bases between them. The CDR3 extends over 12 amino acids. The CDR3 DNA reads TGTGCCAGCAGCTTAAGAGGTAATGAGCAGTTCTTC. Protein sequence: CASSLRGNEQFF.

The rearrangement uses TRBV28 and TRBJ2-3; possibly TRBD1 for D (5 bases). The CDR3 is 15 residues long. The germline V gene encodes CDR1 MDHEN and CDR2 SYDVKM. Deletions cut 6 bases from V and 3 bases from J, with 16 bases between. CDR3 DNA sequence: TGTGCCAGCAGGAGCCAGGGCGAGTTAACAGATACGCAGTATTTT. Its translation: CASRSQGELTDTQYF.

The genes are TRBV11-2 and TRBJ1-3; D call uncertain. The CDR3 loop spans 14 amino acids. CDR1 is SGHAT and CDR2 is FQNNGV in the germline V gene. With 1 base removed from V and 2 bases from J, the gap between germline ends came to 6 bases. The CDR3: CASSLGGPGNTIYF. CDR3 coding DNA: TGTGCCAGCAGCTTAGGAGGTCCTGGAAACACCATATATTTT.

The rearrangement links TRBV14 to TRBJ1-6, with 7 bases aligning to TRBD1. Germline CDR1 is SGHDN and CDR2 is FVKESK. This CDR3 comprises 16 residues. The V gene end was trimmed by 3 bases and the J gene end by 4 bases; junction bases not matched to a gene: 6. The CDR3 region has the DNA TGTGCCAGCAGCCAGCAGGGGGGCCTATATAATTCACCCCTCCACTTT. It encodes CASSQQGGLYNSPLHF.

This clone was detected only a few times. This chain connects TRBV5-1 to TRBJ1-2, with 9 bases identical to TRBD1. The V gene's germline CDR1 is SGHRS and CDR2 YFSETQ. Unmatched junction bases numbered 9, after V lost 2 bases and J lost 7 bases. The CDR3 totals 15 residues. The CDR3: CASSFSGQGHGGYTF. The CDR3 nucleotides are TGCGCCAGCAGCTTTTCGGGACAGGGTCATGGTGGCTACACCTTC.

The CDR3 bases are TGCGCCAGCAGCCAAGACAGGGGGTCCGGCTATGGCTACACCTTC. This encodes CASSQDRGSGYGYTF. The chain links TRBV4-1 to TRBJ1-2; 7 positions agree with TRBD1. The germline V gene has CDR1 MGHRA and CDR2 YSYEKL. V was pared by 0 bases and J by 4 bases, with 5 bases of the junction left unmatched. This CDR3 region has 15 residues.

The rearrangement joins TRBV7-9 to TRBJ1-5; 11 nucleotides match TRBD1. CDR1 and CDR2 (germline): SEHNR, FQNEAQ (reference sequence). With 6 bases clipped from V and 3 bases from J, the junction kept 1 base outside the gene matches. This CDR3 contains 14 residues. The CDR3 DNA reads as TGTGCCAGCAGTGGACAGGGGGCCAATCAGCCCCAGCATTTT. It yields the protein CASSGQGANQPQHF.

This clone was picked up one time. The chain recombines TRBV4-1 with TRBJ2-7; 10 bases fit TRBD2. CDR1 and CDR2 from the germline V gene are MGHRA and YSYEKL. The CDR3 has 16 amino acids. J gave up 1 base and V 3 bases, and 6 bases lay outside the gene matches. The CDR3, as DNA: TGCGCCAGCAGCCAGAGAGCGGGGGGGATTTCCTACGAGCAGTACTTC. It yields the protein CASSQRAGGISYEQYF.